The entry below describes one TCR beta chain. Its antigen is currently unknown. The data originate from a study of OX40 agonist ivuxolimab in advanced cancers. About the study: Checkpoint inhibitors had been given previously to 35% to 50% of patients. General study points: The authors also found low normalized T-cell clonal expansion in some nonresponders. Averaged across samples, CD8+ T cells carried more expanded clones than CD4+ did.

Sequencing was performed with immunoSEQ multiplex PCR; in TCRdb, only in-frame clones are kept and a portion is missing. The sample includes some 80,000 clones, roughly nine tenths of them seen just once. Germline trimming cut 3 bases from V and 7 bases from J; bases unmatched to any gene: 5. The germline V gene has CDR1 MNHNS and CDR2 SASEGT. The CDR3 is 13 residues long. This sequence joins TRBV6-1 and TRBJ2-7; TRBD1 matches 8 bases. The clonotype was recovered from an adult with an advanced solid tumor such as melanoma, head and neck, liver or kidney cancer. The source material was CD4+ or CD8+ T cells sorted from blood, sampled in a trial of the OX40 agonist ivuxolimab. The CDR3 DNA is TGTGCCAGCAGTGAGCAGGGGGCCTGGGAGCAGTACTTC. This sequence encodes CASSEQGAWEQYF.